This T cell receptor (beta chain) was recovered during a study of early T cells in non-severe SARS-CoV-2 infection. Study details: It was bulk RNA from unsorted whole blood that was sequenced, and the chains were unpaired.

Unique molecular identifiers (one per individual cDNA molecule) were attached. TCRdb reanalysed the 5' RACE reads using MiXCR and keeps one entry per CDR3 protein. Among tens of thousands of distinct CDR3 sequences listed, around 13% were seen once. This clonotype came up many times. V dropped 5 bases and J dropped 4; count of bases not matched to a gene: 4. The CDR3 has 13 amino acids. This receptor was identified in an adult who was a healthcare worker with PCR-confirmed SARS-CoV-2 infection or an uninfected control (not recorded which). The sample was whole blood, taken at baseline. The chain combines TRBV12-3 or TRBV12-4 with TRBJ2-7, with 8 bases fitting TRBD1. CDR3 in DNA: TGTGCCAGCAGTCGACGGGACAGGTACGAGCAGTACTTC. This codes for CASSRRDRYEQYF.